This T cell receptor beta chain came from a study of cytomegalovirus exposure and HLA in healthy donors. When sampled, the donors appeared nominally healthy, though they likely had unrecorded immune exposures. The primer mix had 60 Vbeta and 13 Jbeta primers. Profiled with immunoSEQ multiplex PCR; TCRdb holds only in-frame clones, not every one. This table holds more than 150,000 clones, 65% to 80% found once. CDR3 length equals 14 residues. Germline V gene lookup returns CDR1 MGHRA and CDR2 YSYEKL. J gave up 4 bases and V 5 bases, and 6 bases lay outside the gene matches. Study results and caveats: The majority of TCR sequences were rare, yet some public TCRs appeared in many donors.

A note on this clone: Its cognate antigen is unknown.

The clonotype comes from a woman in her 30s in good health and CMV-seropositive. Sequencing input: PBMCs. The chain couples TRBV4-1 to TRBJ1-1; 8 bases map to TRBD1. CDR3 DNA: TGCGCCAGCAGCAACACAGGGGGTAGCACTGAAGCTTTCTTT. Its translation is CASSNTGGSTEAFF.